The rows below give T cell receptor beta chains drawn from one sample of a study of HIV-infected patients and healthy controls. MiXCR, run by TCRdb on the 5' RACE reads, gives a single entry per CDR3 protein. The sample lists 6,600 or so distinct CDR3 sequences, roughly 9.7% seen once, with roughly 30% in the top ten. Material: blood, obtained before antiretroviral therapy. The receptors come from an adult with HIV infection. CDR3s include the opening cysteine and the closing phenylalanine or tryptophan. A D gene is named only where the DNA matches it firmly. Clone size is given for some rows only: seen once, a few or many times, or a class if the clone is expanded.

>TRBJ2-4|TRBV20-1|many|TRBD1
CSARETGARGIQYF
TGCAGTGCTAGGGAGACAGGGGCCCGGGGCATTCAGTACTTC
>TRBJ1-5|TRBV28|many|TRBD1
CASSPGQGYQPQHF
TGTGCCAGCAGTCCGGGACAGGGTTATCAGCCCCAGCATTTT
>TRBJ1-3|TRBV11-2|medium-sized|TRBD1
CASSGDRGSPGNTIYF
TGTGCCAGCAGCGGGGACAGGGGATCGCCTGGAAACACCATATATTTT
>TRBJ2-1|TRBV3-1|many|NA
CASSQEVAMGNEQFF
TGTGCCAGCAGCCAAGAGGTCGCAATGGGGAATGAGCAGTTCTTC
>TRBJ1-6|TRBV6-5|NA|NA
CASSYSEGSPLHF
TGTGCCAGCAGTTACTCGGAAGGTTCACCCCTCCACTTT
>TRBJ2-1|TRBV28|many|NA
CASSRPARLFSYNEQFF
TGTGCCAGCAGTCGCCCAGCCCGCTTATTCTCCTACAATGAGCAGTTCTTC
>TRBJ1-1|TRBV12-3/TRBV12-4|few|NA
CASSHDTGQNTEAFF
TGTGCCAGCAGCCACGATACGGGACAGAACACTGAAGCTTTCTTT
>TRBJ1-5|TRBV28|NA|NA
CASRVLRSNQPQHF
TGTGCCAGCAGGGTACTCCGCAGCAATCAGCCCCAGCATTTT
>TRBJ1-1|TRBV27|many|NA
CASSLTGMNTEAFF
TGTGCCAGCAGTTTAACAGGAATGAACACTGAAGCTTTCTTT
>TRBJ1-5|TRBV6-1|NA|NA
CASSERGQINQPQHF
TGTGCCAGCAGTGAAAGAGGACAGATCAATCAGCCCCAGCATTTT
>TRBJ1-5|TRBV28|medium-sized|TRBD1
CASSSSAGGFQPQHF
TGTGCCAGCAGTTCCTCGGCAGGGGGCTTTCAGCCCCAGCATTTT
>TRBJ1-3|TRBV28|many|NA
CASTPPRTAFSGNTIYF
TGTGCCAGCACCCCCCCCCGGACAGCCTTCTCTGGAAACACCATATATTTT
>TRBJ2-3|TRBV4-1|medium-sized|NA
CASSYGANLGDTQYF
TGCGCCAGCAGCTATGGAGCGAACCTGGGAGATACGCAGTATTTT
>TRBJ2-5|TRBV2|many|TRBD1
CASRRETGKETQYF
TGTGCCAGCAGGAGGGAGACAGGGAAGGAGACCCAGTACTTC
>TRBJ1-1|TRBV28|medium-sized|TRBD1
CASSLGGTGGTEAFF
TGTGCCAGCAGTTTAGGAGGTACAGGGGGAACTGAAGCTTTCTTT
>TRBJ2-7|TRBV2|many|TRBD1
CASSGQGAGDEQYF
TGTGCCAGCAGTGGACAGGGGGCGGGTGACGAGCAGTACTTC
>TRBJ1-1|TRBV6-5|medium-sized|NA
CASSYNVDTEAFF
TGTGCCAGCAGTTACAATGTGGACACTGAAGCTTTCTTT
>TRBJ2-1|TRBV5-1|many|TRBD1
CASSLRQGAYNEQFF
TGCGCCAGCAGCTTGAGACAGGGGGCTTACAATGAGCAGTTCTTC
>TRBJ2-3|TRBV9|NA|NA
CASSSQGIPTDTQYF
TGTGCCAGCAGCTCACAGGGAATCCCAACAGATACGCAGTATTTT
>TRBJ1-1|TRBV28|NA|NA
CASSLSETVNTEAFF
TGTGCCAGCAGTTTGTCCGAGACCGTGAACACTGAAGCTTTCTTT
>TRBJ1-5|TRBV12-3/TRBV12-4|many|TRBD1
CASCHRGAGSNQPQHF
TGTGCCAGTTGTCACAGGGGCGCTGGAAGCAATCAGCCCCAGCATTTT
>TRBJ2-3|TRBV9|NA|TRBD1
CASSRTGARTDTQYF
TGTGCCAGCAGTAGGACAGGGGCCCGCACAGATACGCAGTATTTT
>TRBJ1-2|TRBV7-9|medium-sized|NA
CASSPPYDRLYGYTF
TGTGCCAGCAGCCCCCCCTATGACAGATTATATGGCTACACCTTC
>TRBJ2-7|TRBV20-1|many|NA
CSARGASYEQYF
TGCAGTGCTAGGGGAGCTTCTTACGAGCAGTACTTC
>TRBJ2-3|TRBV7-2|few|NA
CASSLEGSTDTQYF
TGTGCCAGCAGCTTAGAAGGCAGCACAGATACGCAGTATTTT
>TRBJ2-7|TRBV9|few|NA
CASSPRTEAYEQYF
TGTGCCAGCAGCCCTCGGACAGAAGCCTACGAGCAGTACTTC
>TRBJ2-3|TRBV11-1|NA|TRBD1
CASSFTGADTQYF
TGTGCCAGCAGCTTTACAGGGGCAGATACGCAGTATTTT
>TRBJ1-1|TRBV6-1|medium-sized|NA
CASSEFSGDTEAFF
TGTGCCAGCAGTGAATTTTCAGGTGACACTGAAGCTTTCTTT
>TRBJ1-2|TRBV10-3|medium-sized|NA
CAISDLGPANYGYTF
TGTGCCATCAGTGATCTGGGCCCGGCGAACTATGGCTACACCTTC
>TRBJ1-5|TRBV19|many|TRBD1
CASNPGGAIGQPQHF
TGTGCCAGTAATCCAGGGGGCGCAATCGGTCAGCCCCAGCATTTT
>TRBJ1-5|TRBV3-1|medium-sized|NA
CASSPTDSSNQPQHF
TGTGCCAGCAGCCCGACTGACAGTAGCAATCAGCCCCAGCATTTT
>TRBJ2-3|TRBV6-6|NA|TRBD2
CASSPWGGRTSDTDTQYF
TGTGCCAGCAGCCCGTGGGGCGGGAGGACGTCGGACACAGATACGCAGTATTTT
>TRBJ2-3|TRBV6-4|large|TRBD2
CASSDGTSADTQYF
TGTGCCAGCAGTGACGGGACTAGCGCAGATACGCAGTATTTT
>TRBJ1-4|TRBV7-9|medium-sized|NA
CASSMDGWKEKLFF
TGTGCCAGCAGTATGGACGGATGGAAAGAAAAACTGTTTTTT
>TRBJ2-7|TRBV12-5|medium-sized|NA
CASGFGNEQYF
TGTGCTAGTGGATTCGGGAACGAGCAGTACTTC
>TRBJ2-7|TRBV28|NA|TRBD1
CASSQLGGTGYEQYF
TGTGCCAGCAGTCAACTGGGCGGGACAGGGTACGAGCAGTACTTC
>TRBJ1-5|TRBV7-8|NA|NA
CASSSGERNQPQHF
TGTGCCAGCAGCTCGGGAGAGCGCAATCAGCCCCAGCATTTT
>TRBJ1-4|TRBV6-6|medium-sized|TRBD1
CASSYSDRVWEKLFF
TGTGCCAGCAGTTACTCCGACAGGGTTTGGGAAAAACTGTTTTTT
>TRBJ1-5|TRBV19|NA|NA
CASSPPGRAGQPQHF
TGTGCCAGTAGTCCGCCAGGCAGGGCGGGTCAGCCCCAGCATTTT
>TRBJ1-1|TRBV11-2|medium-sized|NA
CASSPGQMNTEAFF
TGTGCCAGCAGCCCTGGACAGATGAACACTGAAGCTTTCTTT
>TRBJ1-1|TRBV19|many|NA
CASSITVGAEQAFF
TGTGCCAGTAGTATTACGGTAGGGGCCGAACAAGCTTTCTTT
>TRBJ1-5|TRBV5-6|medium-sized|NA
CASSLGGGYSNQPQHF
TGTGCCAGCAGCTTGGGGGGGGGTTATAGCAATCAGCCCCAGCATTTT
>TRBJ1-1|TRBV3-1|few|TRBD1
CASSLGQGTNTEAFF
TGTGCCAGCAGCCTAGGACAGGGGACGAACACTGAAGCTTTCTTT
>TRBJ1-5|TRBV7-9|medium-sized|NA
CASSRDTGNQPQHF
TGTGCCAGCAGCCGGGACACCGGCAATCAGCCCCAGCATTTT
>TRBJ2-1|TRBV27|many|TRBD1
CASISQGVEFF
TGTGCCAGCATCTCTCAGGGGGTGGAGTTCTTC
>TRBJ1-2|TRBV11-2|NA|NA
CASSPHAGLYDYTF
TGTGCCAGCAGCCCACACGCAGGGCTCTATGACTACACCTTC
>TRBJ1-1|TRBV30|NA|TRBD1
CAWSVKGADTEAFF
TGTGCCTGGAGTGTAAAGGGGGCGGACACTGAAGCTTTCTTT
>TRBJ2-7|TRBV5-5|NA|NA
CASSRDTHYEQYF
TGTGCCAGCAGCCGGGACACCCACTACGAGCAGTACTTC
>TRBJ2-3|TRBV6-5|NA|TRBD1
CASSSDRGGYGGTQYF
TGTGCCAGCAGTTCGGACAGGGGGGGGTACGGTGGCACGCAGTATTTT
>TRBJ1-1|TRBV9|many|NA
CASSVVGATEAFF
TGTGCCAGCAGCGTAGTAGGGGCCACTGAAGCTTTCTTT
>TRBJ1-1|TRBV5-1|NA|NA
CASRLSRNTEAFF
TGCGCCAGCAGATTGTCTCGGAACACTGAAGCTTTCTTT
>TRBJ1-1|TRBV28|medium-sized|NA
CASSLWRANTEAFF
TGTGCCAGCAGTTTATGGCGGGCGAACACTGAAGCTTTCTTT
>TRBJ2-1|TRBV6-6|few|NA
CASSYGGIDLFF
TGTGCCAGCAGTTACGGGGGTATTGACCTGTTCTTC
>TRBJ2-5|TRBV18|many|TRBD2
CASSPGQWTSVGETQYF
TGTGCCAGCTCACCGGGACAATGGACTAGCGTTGGCGAGACCCAGTACTTC
>TRBJ1-2|TRBV27|medium-sized|NA
CASSLYKSNYGYTF
TGTGCCAGCAGTTTATATAAGTCTAACTATGGCTACACCTTC
>TRBJ2-7|TRBV6-5|many|TRBD1
CASRPTGFYEQYF
TGTGCCAGCAGACCGACAGGGTTCTACGAGCAGTACTTC
>TRBJ1-1|TRBV29-1|medium-sized|NA
CSVVTRQLNTEAFF
TGCAGCGTTGTGACGAGACAGCTGAACACTGAAGCTTTCTTT